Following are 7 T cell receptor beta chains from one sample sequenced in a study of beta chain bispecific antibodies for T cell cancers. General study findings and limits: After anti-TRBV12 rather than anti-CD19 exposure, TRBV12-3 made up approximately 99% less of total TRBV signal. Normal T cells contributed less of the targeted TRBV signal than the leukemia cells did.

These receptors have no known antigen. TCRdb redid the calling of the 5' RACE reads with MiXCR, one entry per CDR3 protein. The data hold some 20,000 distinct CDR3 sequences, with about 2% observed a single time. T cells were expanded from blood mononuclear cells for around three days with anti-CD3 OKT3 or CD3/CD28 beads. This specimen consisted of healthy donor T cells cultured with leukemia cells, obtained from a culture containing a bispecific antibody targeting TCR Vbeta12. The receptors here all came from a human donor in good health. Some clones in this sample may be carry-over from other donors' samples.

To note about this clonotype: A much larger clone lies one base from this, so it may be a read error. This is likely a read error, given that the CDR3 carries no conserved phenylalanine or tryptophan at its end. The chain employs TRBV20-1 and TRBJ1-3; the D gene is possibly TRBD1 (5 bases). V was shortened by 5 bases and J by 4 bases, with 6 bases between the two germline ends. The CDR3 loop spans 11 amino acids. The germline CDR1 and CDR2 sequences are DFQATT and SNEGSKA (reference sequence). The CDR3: CSAWTGNTIYL. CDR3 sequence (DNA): TGCAGTGCTTGGACAGGAAACACCATATATTTG.

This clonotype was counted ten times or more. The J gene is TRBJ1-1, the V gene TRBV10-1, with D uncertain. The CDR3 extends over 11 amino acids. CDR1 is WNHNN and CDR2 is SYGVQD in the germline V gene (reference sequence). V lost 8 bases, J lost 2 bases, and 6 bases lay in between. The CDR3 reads CASPRNTEAFF. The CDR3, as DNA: TGCGCCAGCCCTAGAAACACTGAAGCTTTCTTT.

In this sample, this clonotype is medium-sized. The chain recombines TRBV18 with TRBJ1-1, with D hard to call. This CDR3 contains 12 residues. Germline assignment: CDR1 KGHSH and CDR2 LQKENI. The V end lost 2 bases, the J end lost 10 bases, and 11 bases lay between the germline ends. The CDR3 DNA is TGTGCCAGCTCACCAGACATGTCCTCAGCTTTCTTT. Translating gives CASSPDMSSAFF.

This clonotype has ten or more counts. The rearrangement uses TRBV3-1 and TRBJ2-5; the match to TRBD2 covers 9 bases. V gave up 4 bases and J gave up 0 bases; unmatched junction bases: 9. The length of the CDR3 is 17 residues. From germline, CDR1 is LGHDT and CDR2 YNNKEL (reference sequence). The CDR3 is CASSRTKRGVYQETQYF. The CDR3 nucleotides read TGTGCCAGCAGCCGAACCAAGCGGGGGGTGTACCAAGAGACCCAGTACTTC.

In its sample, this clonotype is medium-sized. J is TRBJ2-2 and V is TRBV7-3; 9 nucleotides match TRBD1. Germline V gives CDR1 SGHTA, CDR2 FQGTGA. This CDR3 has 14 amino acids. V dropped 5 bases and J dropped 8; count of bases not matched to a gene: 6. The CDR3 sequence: CASSPGTGTGELFF. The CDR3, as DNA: TGTGCCAGCAGCCCCGGGACAGGGACAGGGGAGCTGTTTTTT.

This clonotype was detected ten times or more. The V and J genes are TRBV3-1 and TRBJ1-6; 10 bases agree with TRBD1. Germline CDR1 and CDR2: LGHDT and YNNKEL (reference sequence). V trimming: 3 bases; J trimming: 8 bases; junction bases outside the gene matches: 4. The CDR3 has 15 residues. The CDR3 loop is CASSHSGQGHSPLHF. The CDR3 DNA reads TGTGCCAGCAGCCACTCGGGACAGGGGCATTCACCCCTCCACTTT.

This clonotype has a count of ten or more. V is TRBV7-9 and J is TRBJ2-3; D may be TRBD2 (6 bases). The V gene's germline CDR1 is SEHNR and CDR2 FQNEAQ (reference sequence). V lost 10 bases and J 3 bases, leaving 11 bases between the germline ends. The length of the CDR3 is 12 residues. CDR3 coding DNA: TGTGCCACCCTAGCGTCGACAGATACGCAGTATTTT. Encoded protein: CATLASTDTQYF.